These T cell receptor beta chains were read from a single sample in a study of OX40 agonist ivuxolimab in advanced cancers. Only in-frame clones appear in the TCRdb table, and some are missing; sequencing was by immunoSEQ multiplex PCR. This table has 70,000 or so clones, around 90% appearing once. The source was CD4+ or CD8+ T cells sorted from blood, collected in a trial of the OX40 agonist ivuxolimab. The receptor source for this set is an adult with an advanced solid tumor such as melanoma, head and neck, liver or kidney cancer. Each CDR3 is given without its conserved first and last residue. Each record gives: J gene, V gene, clone size, CDR3 protein. The size of a clone is reported for some rows only, either as once, few or many, or as a class for expanded clones.

J gene: TRBJ2-7; V gene: TRBV5-1; clone size: NA; CDR3 protein: ASSSLDGTYEQY
J gene: TRBJ1-1; V gene: TRBV27; clone size: NA; CDR3 protein: ASSLGPNTEAF
J gene: TRBJ2-3; V gene: TRBV9; clone size: NA; CDR3 protein: ASSIRDRGLEDTQY
J gene: TRBJ2-1; V gene: TRBV7-9; clone size: NA; CDR3 protein: ASSPGYEQF
J gene: TRBJ1-1; V gene: TRBV4-3; clone size: NA; CDR3 protein: ASSVRGLNTEAF
J gene: TRBJ2-3; V gene: TRBV7-2; clone size: NA; CDR3 protein: ASSRPGTGSDTQY
J gene: TRBJ2-7; V gene: TRBV29-1; clone size: NA; CDR3 protein: SVEAFGPSPYEQY
J gene: TRBJ2-1; V gene: TRBV19; clone size: NA; CDR3 protein: ASSSRTSPNEQF
J gene: TRBJ2-3; V gene: TRBV7-9; clone size: NA; CDR3 protein: ASSSATSGSPTDTQY
J gene: TRBJ1-3; V gene: TRBV7-2; clone size: NA; CDR3 protein: ASTSSLHPGT
J gene: TRBJ2-3; V gene: TRBV28; clone size: NA; CDR3 protein: ASSPSVGDTQY
J gene: TRBJ1-1; V gene: TRBV7-9; clone size: once; CDR3 protein: ASSPGPLEAF
J gene: TRBJ2-6; V gene: TRBV27; clone size: NA; CDR3 protein: ASSLVYSGANVLT
J gene: TRBJ1-5; V gene: TRBV11-2; clone size: NA; CDR3 protein: ASSLDRWGRSNQPQH
J gene: TRBJ2-7; V gene: TRBV12-5; clone size: NA; CDR3 protein: ASGLAAFYEQY
J gene: TRBJ2-1; V gene: TRBV30; clone size: NA; CDR3 protein: AWSTGTSGNNEQF
J gene: TRBJ2-7; V gene: TRBV11-2; clone size: NA; CDR3 protein: ASSLDRRGAEQY
J gene: TRBJ2-1; V gene: TRBV19; clone size: NA; CDR3 protein: ASTNLLVDGPYNEQF
J gene: TRBJ1-2; V gene: TRBV5-4; clone size: NA; CDR3 protein: ASSLLRLDRGGKGYT
J gene: TRBJ2-7; V gene: TRBV4-3; clone size: NA; CDR3 protein: ASSQGLAGVSREQY
J gene: TRBJ1-5; V gene: TRBV6-5; clone size: NA; CDR3 protein: ASSQRGLNQPQH
J gene: TRBJ2-2; V gene: TRBV9; clone size: NA; CDR3 protein: ASSVVADNTGELF
J gene: TRBJ2-6; V gene: TRBV4-3; clone size: few; CDR3 protein: ASSQELGLISGANVLT
J gene: TRBJ2-4; V gene: TRBV19; clone size: once; CDR3 protein: ASSIDPPGLVGKNIQY
J gene: TRBJ2-7; V gene: TRBV4-1; clone size: NA; CDR3 protein: ASSQFLAGEAPEQY
J gene: TRBJ1-3; V gene: TRBV28; clone size: NA; CDR3 protein: ASSSDFGNTIY
J gene: TRBJ2-3; V gene: TRBV27; clone size: NA; CDR3 protein: ASSSYGTSDTQY
J gene: TRBJ2-3; V gene: TRBV7-9; clone size: once; CDR3 protein: ASSRSFTHTDTQY
J gene: TRBJ2-7; V gene: TRBV4-3; clone size: NA; CDR3 protein: ASSQDLDIGLANVYEQY
J gene: TRBJ2-7; V gene: TRBV5-4; clone size: once; CDR3 protein: ASSLVGGGVEDEQY
J gene: TRBJ2-5; V gene: TRBV27; clone size: NA; CDR3 protein: ASSGRMTGKETQY
J gene: TRBJ2-1; V gene: TRBV7-3; clone size: once; CDR3 protein: ASSFPSETGAYNEQF
J gene: TRBJ2-1; V gene: TRBV5-6; clone size: NA; CDR3 protein: ASSREGGPHNEQF
J gene: TRBJ2-1; V gene: TRBV6-5; clone size: NA; CDR3 protein: ASSYSKRGEQF
J gene: TRBJ1-5; V gene: TRBV11-2; clone size: NA; CDR3 protein: ASSSGQGGQPQH
J gene: TRBJ2-5; V gene: TRBV19; clone size: NA; CDR3 protein: ASSRGRIETQY
J gene: TRBJ2-2; V gene: TRBV4-1; clone size: NA; CDR3 protein: ASSQEPGAGELF
J gene: TRBJ1-1; V gene: TRBV15; clone size: NA; CDR3 protein: ATSRSRGNTEAF
J gene: TRBJ2-7; V gene: TRBV19; clone size: NA; CDR3 protein: ASSAASGPLYEQY
J gene: TRBJ2-2; V gene: TRBV7-3; clone size: NA; CDR3 protein: ASSLAGGGGELF